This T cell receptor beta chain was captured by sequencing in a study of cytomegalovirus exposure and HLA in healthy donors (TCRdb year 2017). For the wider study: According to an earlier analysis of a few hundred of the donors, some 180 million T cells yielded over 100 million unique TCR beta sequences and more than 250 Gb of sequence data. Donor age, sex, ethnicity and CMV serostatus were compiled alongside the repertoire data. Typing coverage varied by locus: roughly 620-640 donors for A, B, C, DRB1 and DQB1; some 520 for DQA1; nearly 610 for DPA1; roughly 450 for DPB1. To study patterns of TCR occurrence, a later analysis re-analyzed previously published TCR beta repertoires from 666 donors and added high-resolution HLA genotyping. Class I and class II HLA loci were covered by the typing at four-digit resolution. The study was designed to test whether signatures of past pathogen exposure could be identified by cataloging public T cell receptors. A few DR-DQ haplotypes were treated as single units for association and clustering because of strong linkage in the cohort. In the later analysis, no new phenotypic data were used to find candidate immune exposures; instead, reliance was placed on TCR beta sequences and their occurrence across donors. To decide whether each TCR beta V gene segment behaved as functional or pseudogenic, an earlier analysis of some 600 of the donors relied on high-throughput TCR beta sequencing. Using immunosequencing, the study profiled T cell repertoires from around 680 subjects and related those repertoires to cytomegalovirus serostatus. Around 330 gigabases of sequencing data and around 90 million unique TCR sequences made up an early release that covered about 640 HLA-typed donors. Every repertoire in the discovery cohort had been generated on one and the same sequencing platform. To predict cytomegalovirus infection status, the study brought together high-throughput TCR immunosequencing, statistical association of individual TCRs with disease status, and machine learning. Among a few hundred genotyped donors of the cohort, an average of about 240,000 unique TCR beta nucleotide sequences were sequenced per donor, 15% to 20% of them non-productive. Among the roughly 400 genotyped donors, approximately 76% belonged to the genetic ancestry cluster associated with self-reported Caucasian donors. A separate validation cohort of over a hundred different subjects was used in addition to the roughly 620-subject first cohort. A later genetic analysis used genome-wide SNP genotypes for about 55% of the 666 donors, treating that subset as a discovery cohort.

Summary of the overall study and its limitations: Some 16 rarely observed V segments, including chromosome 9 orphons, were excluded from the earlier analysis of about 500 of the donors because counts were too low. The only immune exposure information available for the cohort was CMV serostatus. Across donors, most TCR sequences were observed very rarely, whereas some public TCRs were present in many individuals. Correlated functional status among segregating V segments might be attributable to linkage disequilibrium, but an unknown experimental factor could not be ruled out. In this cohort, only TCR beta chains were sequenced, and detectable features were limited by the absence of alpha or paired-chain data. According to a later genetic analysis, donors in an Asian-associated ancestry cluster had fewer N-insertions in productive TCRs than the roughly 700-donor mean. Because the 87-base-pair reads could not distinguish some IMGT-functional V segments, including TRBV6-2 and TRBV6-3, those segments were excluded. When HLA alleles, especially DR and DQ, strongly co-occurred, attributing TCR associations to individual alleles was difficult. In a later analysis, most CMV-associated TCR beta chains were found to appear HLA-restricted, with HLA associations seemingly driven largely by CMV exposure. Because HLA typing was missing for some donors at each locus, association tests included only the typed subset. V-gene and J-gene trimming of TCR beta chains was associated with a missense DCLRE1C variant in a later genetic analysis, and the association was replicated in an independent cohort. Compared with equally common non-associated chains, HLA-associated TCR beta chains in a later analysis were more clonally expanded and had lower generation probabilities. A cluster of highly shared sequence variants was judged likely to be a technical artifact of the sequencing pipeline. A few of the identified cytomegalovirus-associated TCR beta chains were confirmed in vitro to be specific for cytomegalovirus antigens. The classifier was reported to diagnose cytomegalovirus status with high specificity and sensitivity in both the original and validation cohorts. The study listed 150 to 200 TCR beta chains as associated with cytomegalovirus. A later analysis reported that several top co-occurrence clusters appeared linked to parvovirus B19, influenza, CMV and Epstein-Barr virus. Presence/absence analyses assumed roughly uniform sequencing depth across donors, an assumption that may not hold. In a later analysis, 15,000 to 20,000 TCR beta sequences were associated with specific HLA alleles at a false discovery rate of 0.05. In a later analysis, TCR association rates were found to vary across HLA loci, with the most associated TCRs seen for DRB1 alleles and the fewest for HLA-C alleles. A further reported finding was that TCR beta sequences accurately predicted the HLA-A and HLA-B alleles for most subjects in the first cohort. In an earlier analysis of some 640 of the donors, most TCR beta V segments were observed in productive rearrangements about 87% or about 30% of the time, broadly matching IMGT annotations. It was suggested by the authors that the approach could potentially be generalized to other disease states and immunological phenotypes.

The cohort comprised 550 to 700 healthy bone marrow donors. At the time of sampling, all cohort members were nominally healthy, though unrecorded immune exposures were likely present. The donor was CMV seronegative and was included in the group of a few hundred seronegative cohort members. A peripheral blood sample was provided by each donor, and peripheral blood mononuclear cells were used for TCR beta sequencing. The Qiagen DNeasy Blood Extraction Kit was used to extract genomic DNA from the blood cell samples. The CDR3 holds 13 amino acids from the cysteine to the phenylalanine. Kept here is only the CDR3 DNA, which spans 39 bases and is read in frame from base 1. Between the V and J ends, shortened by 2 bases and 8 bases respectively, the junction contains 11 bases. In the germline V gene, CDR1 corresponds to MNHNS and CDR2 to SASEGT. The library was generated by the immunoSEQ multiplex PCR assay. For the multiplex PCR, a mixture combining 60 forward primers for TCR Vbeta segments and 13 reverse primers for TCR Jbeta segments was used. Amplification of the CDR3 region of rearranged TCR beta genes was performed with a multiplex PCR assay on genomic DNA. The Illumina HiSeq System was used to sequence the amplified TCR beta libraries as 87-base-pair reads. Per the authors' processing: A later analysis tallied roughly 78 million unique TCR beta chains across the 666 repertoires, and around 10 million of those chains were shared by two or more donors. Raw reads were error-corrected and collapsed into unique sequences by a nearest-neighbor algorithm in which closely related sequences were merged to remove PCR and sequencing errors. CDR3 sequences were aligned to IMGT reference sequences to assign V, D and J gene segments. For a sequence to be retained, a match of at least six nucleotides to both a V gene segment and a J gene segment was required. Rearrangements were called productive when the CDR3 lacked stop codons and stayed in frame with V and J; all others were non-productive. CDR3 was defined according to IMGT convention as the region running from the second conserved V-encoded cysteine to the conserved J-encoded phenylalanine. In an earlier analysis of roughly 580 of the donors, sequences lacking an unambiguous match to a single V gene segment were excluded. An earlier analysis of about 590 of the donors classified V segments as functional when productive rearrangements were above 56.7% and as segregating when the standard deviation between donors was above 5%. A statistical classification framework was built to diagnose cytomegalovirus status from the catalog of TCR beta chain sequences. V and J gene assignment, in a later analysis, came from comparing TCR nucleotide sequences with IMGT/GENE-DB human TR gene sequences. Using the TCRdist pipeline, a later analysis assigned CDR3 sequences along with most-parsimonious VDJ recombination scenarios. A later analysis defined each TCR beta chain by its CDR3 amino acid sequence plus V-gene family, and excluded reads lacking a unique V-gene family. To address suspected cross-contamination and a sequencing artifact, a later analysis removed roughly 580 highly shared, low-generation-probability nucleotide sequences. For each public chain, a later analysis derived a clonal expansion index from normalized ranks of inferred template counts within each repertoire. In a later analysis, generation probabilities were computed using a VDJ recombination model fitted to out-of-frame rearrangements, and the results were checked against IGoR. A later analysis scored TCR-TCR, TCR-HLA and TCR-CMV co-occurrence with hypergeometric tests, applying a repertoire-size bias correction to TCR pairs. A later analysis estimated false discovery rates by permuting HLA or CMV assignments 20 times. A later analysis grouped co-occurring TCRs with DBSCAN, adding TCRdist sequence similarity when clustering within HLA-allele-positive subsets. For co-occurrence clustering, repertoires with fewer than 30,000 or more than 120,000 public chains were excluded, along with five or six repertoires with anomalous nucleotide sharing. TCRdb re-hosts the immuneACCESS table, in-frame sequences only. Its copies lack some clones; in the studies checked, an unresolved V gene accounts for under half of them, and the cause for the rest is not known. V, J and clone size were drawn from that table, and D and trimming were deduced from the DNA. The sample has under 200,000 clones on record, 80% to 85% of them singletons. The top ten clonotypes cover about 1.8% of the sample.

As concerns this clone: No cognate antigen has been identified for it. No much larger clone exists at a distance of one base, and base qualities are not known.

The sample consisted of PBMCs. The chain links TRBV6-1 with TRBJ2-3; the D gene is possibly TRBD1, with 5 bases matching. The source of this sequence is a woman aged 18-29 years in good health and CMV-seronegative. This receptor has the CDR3 CASSESAGFTQYF. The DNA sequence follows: TGTGCCAGCAGTGAATCGGCAGGGTTTACGCAGTATTTT.